Listed below are T cell receptor beta chains from one sample, sequenced in a study of early T cells in non-severe SARS-CoV-2 infection. TCRdb re-analysed the 5' RACE reads in MiXCR, keeping a single row per CDR3 protein. The repertoire holds fewer than 80,000 distinct CDR3 sequences, with roughly 4.5% as singletons. Sequencing used whole blood, obtained at baseline. These receptors were taken from an adult who was a healthcare worker with PCR-confirmed SARS-CoV-2 infection or an uninfected control (not recorded which). The donor label of this sample is uncertain. The CDR3 runs from the conserved cysteine through the conserved F or W. The D gene is left open where the match is weak. A row's size may be missing; if present it is once, few, many or a size class.

CDR3 protein | CDR3 DNA | J gene | V gene | D gene | clone size
CASSESGGSGNTIYF | TGTGCCAGCAGCGAGTCAGGGGGCTCTGGAAACACCATATATTTT | TRBJ1-3 | TRBV9 | TRBD1 | .
CASSQVTGNYGYTF | TGCGCCAGCAGCCAAGTGACAGGGAACTATGGCTACACCTTC | TRBJ1-2 | TRBV4-1 | TRBD1 | .
CASSFSGGYTDTQYF | TGTGCCAGCAGTTTTAGCGGGGGATACACAGATACGCAGTATTTT | TRBJ2-3 | TRBV12-3/TRBV12-4 | TRBD2 | many
CSARAFNSQETQYF | TGCAGTGCTAGAGCGTTTAACAGCCAAGAGACCCAGTACTTC | TRBJ2-5 | TRBV20-1 | . | many
CSARFHEQYF | TGCAGTGCTAGGTTCCACGAGCAGTACTTC | TRBJ2-7 | TRBV20-1 | . | few
CASSRGGGSNQPQHF | TGTGCCAGCAGCCGGGGGGGAGGAAGCAATCAGCCCCAGCATTTT | TRBJ1-5 | TRBV14 | . | many
CASSSDRGWFAQYF | TGTGCCAGCAGCTCGGACAGGGGTTGGTTCGCGCAGTACTTC | TRBJ2-7 | TRBV12-3/TRBV12-4 | TRBD1 | few
CASSYRTPGQGGQPQHF | TGTGCCAGCAGTTACCGGACCCCGGGGCAGGGAGGACAGCCCCAGCATTTT | TRBJ1-5 | TRBV6-5 | . | many
CAWSVLLTSHTETQYF | TGTGCCTGGAGTGTACTCCTGACTAGCCACACAGAGACCCAGTACTTC | TRBJ2-5 | TRBV30 | TRBD2 | .
CASSQTANTEAFF | TGTGCCAGCAGCCAGACGGCGAACACTGAAGCTTTCTTT | TRBJ1-1 | TRBV3-1 | . | .
CASSLEASSSYEQYF | TGTGCCAGCAGCTTAGAAGCTTCAAGCTCCTACGAGCAGTACTTC | TRBJ2-7 | TRBV7-2 | . | many
CSARDRGTGETQYF | TGCAGTGCTAGAGATCGCGGGACGGGGGAGACCCAGTACTTC | TRBJ2-5 | TRBV20-1 | . | .
CASSLLKRGYTDTQYF | TGTGCCAGCAGTTTACTGAAGCGGGGATACACAGATACGCAGTATTTT | TRBJ2-3 | TRBV28 | TRBD2 | .
CASSQGGREQYF | TGCGCCAGCAGCCAAGGCGGTCGCGAGCAGTACTTC | TRBJ2-7 | TRBV4-3 | . | many
CSPWGQSKNYGYTF | TGCAGTCCCTGGGGACAATCGAAGAACTATGGCTACACCTTC | TRBJ1-2 | TRBV20-1 | . | .
CASSLVQGMNTEAFF | TGTGCCAGCAGCTTAGTTCAGGGGATGAACACTGAAGCTTTCTTT | TRBJ1-1 | TRBV7-6 | . | many
CASSLGQTYGYTF | TGTGCCAGCAGTTTAGGGCAGACCTATGGCTACACCTTC | TRBJ1-2 | TRBV27 | . | many
CASSPRDIAIHTEAFF | TGTGCCAGCAGTCCCAGGGACATCGCAATCCACACTGAAGCTTTCTTT | TRBJ1-1 | TRBV12-3/TRBV12-4 | . | .
CASSWSQAFNTEAFF | TGTGCCAGCAGCTGGAGCCAAGCGTTCAACACTGAAGCTTTCTTT | TRBJ1-1 | TRBV7-9 | . | many
CSVEQGYGYTF | TGCAGCGTTGAGCAAGGTTATGGCTACACCTTC | TRBJ1-2 | TRBV29-1 | . | many
CASSLRGTLPTDTQYF | TGTGCCAGCAGCTTAAGGGGGACTCTTCCCACAGATACGCAGTATTTT | TRBJ2-3 | TRBV7-8 | . | .
CSVRTGGYTF | TGCAGTGTTAGGACAGGTGGCTACACCTTC | TRBJ1-2 | TRBV20-1 | TRBD1 | many
CASSLEFYEQYF | TGTGCCAGCAGCCTAGAATTCTACGAGCAGTACTTC | TRBJ2-7 | TRBV7-9 | . | few
CASSYEGYDQPQHF | TGTGCCAGCAGTTATGAAGGGTACGATCAGCCCCAGCATTTT | TRBJ1-5 | TRBV28 | . | many
CASSIVGLGAFF | TGTGCCAGCAGCATAGTCGGGTTAGGAGCTTTCTTT | TRBJ1-1 | TRBV11-2 | . | .
CASTERLLDTQYF | TGCGCCAGCACTGAAAGGCTATTAGATACGCAGTATTTT | TRBJ2-3 | TRBV10-1 | . | few
CASSPQGASEAFF | TGTGCCAGCAGTCCACAGGGGGCAAGTGAAGCTTTCTTT | TRBJ1-1 | TRBV6-5 | TRBD1 | many
CASSPHPPGQETQYF | TGTGCCAGCTCACCACATCCGCCAGGACAAGAGACCCAGTACTTC | TRBJ2-5 | TRBV18 | . | many
CAWSVLGHTGEKLFF | TGTGCCTGGAGTGTACTAGGACACACAGGTGAAAAACTGTTTTTT | TRBJ1-4 | TRBV30 | . | many
CATSRDRTQGQGWTGELFF | TGTGCCACCAGCAGAGATCGCACCCAAGGGCAGGGGTGGACCGGGGAGCTGTTTTTT | TRBJ2-2 | TRBV15 | . | .
CASSLLPGQGAYEQYF | TGTGCCAGCAGTTTATTACCGGGACAGGGGGCCTACGAGCAGTACTTC | TRBJ2-7 | TRBV5-6 | TRBD1 | many
CASSFPGGVETQYF | TGTGCCAGCAGCTTCCCAGGCGGGGTTGAGACCCAGTACTTC | TRBJ2-5 | TRBV5-4 | . | many
CAWNAGFSGNTIYF | TGTGCCTGGAACGCGGGGTTCTCTGGAAACACCATATATTTT | TRBJ1-3 | TRBV30 | . | .
CASSPGLVQETQYF | TGTGCCAGCAGCCCTGGACTAGTCCAAGAGACCCAGTACTTC | TRBJ2-5 | TRBV11-2 | TRBD2 | few
CASSSNSGGTEAFF | TGTGCCAGCAGCTCCAACAGCGGGGGTACTGAAGCTTTCTTT | TRBJ1-1 | TRBV11-3 | . | .
CASSRGDNQPQHF | TGTGCCAGCAGTAGGGGGGACAATCAGCCCCAGCATTTT | TRBJ1-5 | TRBV6-5 | . | many
CASSVPTANVLTF | TGTGCCAGCAGCGTCCCGACGGCCAACGTCCTGACTTTC | TRBJ2-6 | TRBV9 | . | many
CASSHFKGDTGELFF | TGCGCCAGCAGCCATTTTAAAGGGGACACCGGGGAGCTGTTTTTT | TRBJ2-2 | TRBV4-1 | . | many
CASSQEGSWGYTF | TGTGCCAGCAGCCAGGAGGGTTCCTGGGGCTACACCTTC | TRBJ1-2 | TRBV5-4 | . | few
CASSPPAGYEQYF | TGTGCCAGCTCACCACCGGCAGGGTACGAGCAGTACTTC | TRBJ2-7 | TRBV18 | . | .
CASSSGRVPTNEKLFF | TGTGCCAGCAGCTCAGGACGGGTGCCAACTAATGAAAAACTGTTTTTT | TRBJ1-4 | TRBV5-8 | . | many